In this sample, the clone carrying this T cell receptor (beta chain) turned up a few times. Its cognate antigen is unknown. Making TCR cDNA involved 5'RACE template switching, which added UMIs and a universal primer site. Via MiXCR, TCRdb re-called the 5' RACE reads, giving one row per CDR3 protein. Of some 600,000 distinct CDR3 sequences detected, around 17% appear once; the ten largest clones hold roughly 17%. The data were taken from a study of T cells after yellow fever vaccination. Study conclusions and caveats: Re-detected after boosting: most primary clones, almost 97% of CD4 and roughly 90% of CD8.

This CDR3 contains 13 residues. Trimming took off 0 bases at V and 5 bases at J, with 7 bases between the two ends. The germline CDR1 and CDR2 sequences are MNHNS and SASEGT. This TCR was recovered from a young man who received the YFV17D yellow fever vaccine. The chain uses TRBV6-1 and TRBJ2-5; no clear D gene. Source: PBMCs, taken less than 6 days after the first yellow fever vaccination. CDR3 amino acids: CASSEALHETQYF. The CDR3 coding sequence is TGTGCCAGCAGTGAAGCGCTTCATGAGACCCAGTACTTC.